These 31 T cell receptor beta chains share one sample of origin, sequenced in a study of shared clonotypes between healthy human individuals. The protocol was immunoSEQ multiplex PCR, while the TCRdb copy is restricted to in-frame clones and leaves out a portion. The data hold 1,400,000 or so clones, with roughly 98.5% observed a single time. Sequenced sample: naive CD4+ T cells sorted from blood. This sample's subset: CD45RA+ positively selected. The source is a man in his thirties or forties in good health.

The chain recombines TRBV19 with TRBJ1-1, with TRBD1 identical over 7 bases. V was pared by 3 bases and J by 4 bases, with 11 bases of the junction left unmatched. This CDR3 spans 16 amino acids. From germline, CDR1 is LNHDA and CDR2 SQIVND (reference sequence). CDR3 nucleotide sequence: TGTGCCAGTAGTATTATTTGGAGGGGGCGCGTCACTGAAGCTTTCTTT. Amino acids: CASSIIWRGRVTEAFF.

The gene calls are TRBV5-1 and TRBJ2-1, with unresolved D. From germline, CDR1 is SGHRS and CDR2 YFSETQ. CDR3 size: 13 residues. V was shortened by 0 bases and J by 8 bases, with 9 bases between the two germline ends. The CDR3 spells CASSLEGSDEQFF. CDR3 in DNA: TGCGCCAGCAGCTTGGAGGGTTCGGATGAGCAGTTCTTC.

The table lists this clone with a count of one. The genes are TRBV10-3 and TRBJ2-2; possibly TRBD1 for D (5 bases). This CDR3 has 14 amino acids. The germline V and J ends were trimmed by 8 bases and 5 bases, with 15 bases remaining between them. Germline V CDR1 and CDR2: ENHRY, SYGVKD. The CDR3 spells CAISLGQETGELFF. DNA for the CDR3: TGTGCCATCTCCCTGGGGCAGGAAACCGGGGAGCTGTTTTTT.

This chain uses TRBV10-3 with TRBJ2-1, with 13 bases aligning to TRBD2. Germline CDR1 ENHRY, CDR2 SYGVKD. CDR3 length equals 16 residues. V shed 1 base, J shed 8 bases, and the junction held 5 bases outside the gene matches. CDR3 residues: CAISELGLAGAHEQFF. The CDR3 DNA reads as TGTGCCATCAGTGAGTTAGGACTAGCGGGAGCTCATGAGCAGTTCTTC.

The chain combines TRBV6-6 with TRBJ2-2, with TRBD1 as a possible D gene (5 bases). Germline values: CDR1 MNHNY, CDR2 SVGAGI (reference sequence). The ends were cut back, 7 bases at V and 1 base at J, with 13 bases in the middle. This CDR3 is built from 15 residues. CDR3 amino acids: CASNGGRENTGELFF. The CDR3 region has the DNA TGTGCCAGCAATGGCGGCAGGGAGAACACCGGGGAGCTGTTTTTT.

This chain joins TRBV15 and TRBJ1-3, with D possibly TRBD1 on 5 matching bases. The CDR3 totals 16 residues. Germline values: CDR1 LNHNV, CDR2 YYDKDF (reference sequence). The V and J ends lost 0 bases and 6 bases respectively, with 15 bases between them. CDR3: CATSRDRSRALNTIYF. The CDR3 coding sequence is TGTGCCACCAGCAGAGATAGGTCCAGGGCCCTAAACACCATATATTTT.

The chain joins TRBV2 to TRBJ1-5; TRBD1 is a possible D gene (5 bases). With 6 bases removed from V and 3 bases from J, the gap between germline ends came to 15 bases. There are 15 residues in the CDR3. CDR1 and CDR2 from the germline V gene are SNHLY and FYNNEI. The CDR3 sequence: CASSVGGANNQPQHF. CDR3 DNA: TGTGCCAGCAGCGTAGGAGGGGCGAACAATCAGCCCCAGCATTTT.

The J gene is TRBJ2-7, the V gene TRBV5-1; D is perhaps TRBD1 (5 bases). With 0 bases removed from V and 0 bases from J, the gap between germline ends came to 10 bases. CDR3 length: 15 residues. CDR1 SGHRS and CDR2 YFSETQ come from the germline V gene. The DNA of the CDR3 is TGCGCCAGCAGCTTGGCTGCGACAGTCTCCTACGAGCAGTACTTC. Translated, it gives CASSLAATVSYEQYF.

To note about this clone: Other DNA sequences in the same sample also yield this CDR3. This rearrangement joins TRBV5-1 to TRBJ2-3, with 9 bases identical to TRBD2. Trimming took 4 bases from V and 6 from J; bases not matched to a gene: 9. This CDR3 has 15 amino acids. The germline V gene has CDR1 SGHRS and CDR2 YFSETQ. This CDR3 is CASSLAGGPGDTQYF. CDR3 DNA: TGCGCCAGCAGCCTCGCGGGAGGGCCTGGGGATACGCAGTATTTT.

The V and J genes are TRBV19 and TRBJ2-1; a weak D match, TRBD2 (6 bases). The CDR3 loop spans 13 amino acids. The V gene lost 6 bases and the J gene lost 4 bases, with 10 bases spanning the gap. Germline loops: CDR1 LNHDA, CDR2 SQIVND (reference sequence). The CDR3: CASSSGPYNEQFF. DNA of the CDR3: TGTGCCAGTAGCAGCGGGCCTTACAATGAGCAGTTCTTC.

V and J are TRBV5-1 and TRBJ2-2; 12 nucleotides match TRBD2. CDR1 SGHRS and CDR2 YFSETQ come from the germline V gene. The ends lost 3 bases at V and 0 bases at J; junction bases unmatched: 0. CDR3 size: 16 residues. CDR3 in DNA: TGCGCCAGCAGCTGGACTAGCGGGGCGAACACCGGGGAGCTGTTTTTT. As protein: CASSWTSGANTGELFF.

The genes are TRBV5-4 and TRBJ2-7; 10 bases match TRBD1. The CDR3 spans 17 residues. Germline values: CDR1 SGHNT, CDR2 YYREEE (reference sequence). Unmatched junction bases numbered 16, after V lost 4 bases and J lost 6 bases. CDR3 in amino acids: CASSPPIRQGAMSEQYF. For the CDR3, the DNA is TGTGCCAGCAGCCCCCCAATTCGACAGGGGGCGATGTCCGAGCAGTACTTC.

Details on this clone: At the DNA level, this CDR3 is encoded by other sequences in the same sample as well. J is TRBJ1-5 and V is TRBV6-1; unclear D gene. V gave up 1 base and J gave up 4 bases, with 5 bases separating them. This CDR3 contains 13 residues. Germline CDR1 reads MNHNS; CDR2 reads SASEGT. This CDR3 reads CASSEGGNQPQHF. The CDR3 DNA follows: TGTGCCAGCAGTGAAGGTGGGAATCAGCCCCAGCATTTT.

CDR3 DNA sequence: TGTGCCAGCAGTTTCTCGACAGGCTATGGATTTACGCAGTATTTT. This codes for CASSFSTGYGFTQYF. The chain links TRBV28 to TRBJ2-3; a possible D gene is TRBD1 (6 bases). This CDR3 contains 15 residues. Trimming removed 3 bases at V and 8 bases at J, with 18 bases between. Germline V gives CDR1 MDHEN, CDR2 SYDVKM.

The chain combines TRBV7-9 with TRBJ1-4, with no clear D. This CDR3 region has 15 residues. Germline loops: CDR1 SEHNR, CDR2 FQNEAQ (reference sequence). V was cut by 5 bases and J by 5 bases, with 15 bases left in between. CDR3 in DNA: TGTGCCAGCAGCGTCGGGATAGGGCCGAATGAAAAACTGTTTTTT. Residues: CASSVGIGPNEKLFF.

This clone is a singleton in its sample. V is TRBV6-5 and J is TRBJ2-5; D remains ambiguous. This CDR3 is built from 12 residues. Germline V gene data show CDR1 as MNHEY and CDR2 as SVGAGI. With 2 bases removed from V and 8 bases from J, the gap between germline ends came to 9 bases. CDR3 DNA sequence: TGTGCCAGCAGTTACAACAAGTACACCCAGTACTTC. Residues: CASSYNKYTQYF.

The chain carries TRBV7-2 and TRBJ1-2; 10 bases are a match to TRBD1. The CDR3 has 14 residues. Per germline, CDR1 SGHTA and CDR2 FQGNSA. Trimming took 6 bases from V and 6 from J; bases not matched to a gene: 7. The CDR3 DNA reads TGTGCCAGCAGACCCGGGACAGGGGACCATGGCTACACCTTC. It translates to CASRPGTGDHGYTF. Filled out from reference TRBV7-2 and TRBJ1-2, the complete variable domain reads GAGVSQSPSNKVTEKGKDVELRCDPISGHTALYWYRQSLGQGLEFLIYFQGNSAPDKSGLPSDRFSAERTGGSVSTLTIQRTQQEDSAVYLCASRPGTGDHGYTFGSGTRLTVV.

The genes are TRBV11-2 and TRBJ2-7; TRBD2 aligns across 8 bases. Looked up from germline, CDR1 is SGHAT and CDR2 is FQNNGV. V gave up 6 bases and J gave up 0 bases; unmatched junction bases: 7. This CDR3 is 15 amino acids long. CDR3 nucleotide sequence: TGTGCCAGCAGTTGGTACAGCGGGAGCTCCTACGAGCAGTACTTC. Its protein is CASSWYSGSSYEQYF.

The V call is TRBV6-5, the J call TRBJ2-5; D is undetermined. The CDR3 loop spans 10 amino acids. V dropped 8 bases and J dropped 4 bases, with 5 bases sitting between them. Germline CDR1 and CDR2: MNHEY and SVGAGI. The CDR3 DNA reads as TGTGCCAGCGTTGGAGAGACCCAGTACTTC. Amino acids: CASVGETQYF.

To note about this clone: This same CDR3 is encoded by further DNA sequences in the sample. The chain uses TRBV9 and TRBJ2-3; possibly TRBD2 for D (6 bases). CDR1 is SGDLS and CDR2 is YYNGEE in the germline V gene. The V end lost 0 bases, the J end lost 0 bases, and 8 bases lay between the germline ends. This CDR3 has 15 residues. CDR3 region: CASSVDGTSTDTQYF. CDR3 coding DNA: TGTGCCAGCAGCGTAGACGGGACTAGCACAGATACGCAGTATTTT.

The chain couples TRBV6-5 to TRBJ1-2; perhaps TRBD1 as D (5 bases). CDR3 length: 13 residues. Germline assignment: CDR1 MNHEY and CDR2 SVGAGI. Trimming stripped 6 bases from V and 11 bases from J, with 19 bases between. The CDR3 sequence: CASRKGVLLGYTF. The CDR3 DNA sequence: TGTGCCAGCAGGAAAGGGGTTCTTTTAGGATACACCTTC.

This chain uses TRBV28 with TRBJ2-7, with a tentative D call TRBD2 (5 bases). The CDR3 totals 14 residues. CDR1 and CDR2 from the germline V gene are MDHEN and SYDVKM. V gave up 5 bases and J gave up 2 bases, with 13 bases separating them. The CDR3 region has the DNA TGTGCCAGCAGTCGCCCCCGGACTCCCTACGAGCAGTACTTC. Protein: CASSRPRTPYEQYF.

The genes are TRBV5-1 and TRBJ2-1; D is unclear. Deletions cut 0 bases from V and 9 bases from J, with 4 bases between. The CDR3 is made up of 11 amino acids. Germline values: CDR1 SGHRS, CDR2 YFSETQ. The CDR3 DNA follows: TGCGCCAGCAGCTTGGAGGCTGAGCAGTTCTTC. It translates to CASSLEAEQFF.

This rearrangement joins TRBV15 to TRBJ2-7; possibly TRBD1 or TRBD2 for D (5 bases each). This CDR3 has 17 residues. The germline CDR1 and CDR2 sequences are LNHNV and YYDKDF (reference sequence). V lost 0 bases and J lost 0, with 15 bases in between. CDR3 loop: CATSRDPGRVSSYEQYF. For the CDR3, the DNA is TGTGCCACCAGCAGAGATCCAGGGCGGGTCAGCTCCTACGAGCAGTACTTC.

The rearrangement joins TRBV18 to TRBJ1-1, with D unclear. CDR3 length: 12 residues. Trimming took off 4 bases at V and 4 bases at J, with 7 bases between the two ends. Germline CDR1 is KGHSH and CDR2 is LQKENI. The CDR3 protein is CASSLSSTEAFF. In DNA form, the CDR3 reads TGTGCCAGCTCACTCAGTAGCACTGAAGCTTTCTTT.

The chain links TRBV6-1 to TRBJ2-7; a weak D match, TRBD2 (5 bases). This CDR3 region has 13 residues. The germline V gene encodes CDR1 MNHNS and CDR2 SASEGT. Trimming cost V 5 bases and J 5 bases, with 13 bases left between them. CDR3 coding DNA: TGTGCCAGCAGTCAGCGGAGAGGGCACGAGCAGTACTTC. As protein: CASSQRRGHEQYF.

V is TRBV7-2 and J is TRBJ2-7; D is undetermined. Germline lookup yields CDR1 SGHTA and CDR2 FQGNSA. The CDR3 extends over 11 amino acids. The V end was cut by 2 bases, the J end by 6 bases, with 5 bases between. CDR3 coding DNA: TGTGCCAGCAGCTTATTACTCGAGCAGTACTTC. Residues: CASSLLLEQYF.

The chain carries TRBV5-4 and TRBJ2-1; 8 bases agree with TRBD2. Losses at the gene ends were 0 bases for V and 9 bases for J; bases not matched to a gene: 5. The CDR3 is 14 amino acids. CDR1 and CDR2 from the germline V gene are SGHNT and YYREEE (reference sequence). CDR3 region: CASSLERAGAEQFF. CDR3 sequence (DNA): TGTGCCAGCAGCTTGGAGCGAGCGGGAGCTGAGCAGTTCTTC.

J is TRBJ2-1 and V is TRBV18, with D uncertain. The CDR3 has 14 residues. V was shortened by 2 bases and J by 1 base, with 6 bases between the two germline ends. Germline V gene lookup returns CDR1 KGHSH and CDR2 LQKENI. The CDR3 sequence is CASSPGASYNEQFF. The CDR3 DNA is TGTGCCAGCTCACCAGGCGCTTCCTACAATGAGCAGTTCTTC.

Of note for this clone: A read error may produce the germline difference seen at one junction end. This sequence joins TRBV7-7 and TRBJ2-5; D might be TRBD1 (5 bases). The CDR3 is 13 amino acids. Germline CDR1 reads SSHAT; CDR2 reads FNYEAQ (reference sequence). The CDR3 spells CASSLGELETQYF. The CDR3 nucleotides read TGTGCTAGCAGCTTAGGGGAACTGGAGACCCAGTACTTC. Using reference TRBV7-7 and TRBJ2-5 for the parts outside the CDR3, the full variable domain is GAGVSQSPRYKVTKRGQDVTLRCDPISSHATLYWYQQALGQGPEFLTYFNYEAQPDKSGLPSDRFSAERPEGSISTLTIQRTEQRDSAMYRCASSLGELETQYFGPGTRLLVL.

V gene TRBV9 combines with J gene TRBJ2-2, with a possible D match to TRBD2 (5 bases). Trimming stripped 5 bases from V and 5 bases from J, with 13 bases between. Germline V gives CDR1 SGDLS, CDR2 YYNGEE. CDR3 size: 14 residues. CDR3 DNA: TGTGCCAGCAGTAGAGGGAGAGGTACCGGGGAGCTGTTTTTT. Its translation: CASSRGRGTGELFF. Complete variable domain (other parts from reference TRBV9 and TRBJ2-2): DSGVTQTPKHLITATGQRVTLRCSPRSGDLSVYWYQQSLDQGLQFLIQYYNGEERAKGNILERFSAQQFPDLHSELNLSSLELGDSALYFCASSRGRGTGELFFGEGSRLTVL.